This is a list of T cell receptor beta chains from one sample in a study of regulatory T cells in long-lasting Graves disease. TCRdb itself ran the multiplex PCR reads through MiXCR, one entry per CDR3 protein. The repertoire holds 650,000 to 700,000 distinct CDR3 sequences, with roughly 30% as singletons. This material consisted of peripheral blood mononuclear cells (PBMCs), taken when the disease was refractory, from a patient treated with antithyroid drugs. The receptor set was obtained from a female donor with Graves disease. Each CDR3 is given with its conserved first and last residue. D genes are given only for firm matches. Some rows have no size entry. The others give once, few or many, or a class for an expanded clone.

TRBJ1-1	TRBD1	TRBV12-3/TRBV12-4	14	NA	TGTGCCAGCAGAAAACAGGGGCAATGGACTGAAGCTTTCTTT	CASRKQGQWTEAFF
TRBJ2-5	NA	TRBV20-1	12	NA	TGCAGTGCTAGAGGGAGGGAAGAGACCCAGTACTTC	CSARGREETQYF
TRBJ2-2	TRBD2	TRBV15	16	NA	TGTGCCACCAGCAGAGAACTAGCGCTGAACACCGGGGAGCTGTTTTTT	CATSRELALNTGELFF
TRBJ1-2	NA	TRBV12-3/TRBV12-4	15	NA	TGTGCCAGCAGTTTATCGTCGCCTGGGGTCAATGGCTACACCTTC	CASSLSSPGVNGYTF
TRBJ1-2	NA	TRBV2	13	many	TGTGCCATCAGCGAAGGGGGTGCCTATGGCTACACCTTC	CAISEGGAYGYTF
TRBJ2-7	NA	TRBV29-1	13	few	TGCAGCGTTGGGGGAGGGGGCGCCTACGAGCAGTACTTC	CSVGGGGAYEQYF
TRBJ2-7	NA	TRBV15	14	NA	TGTGCCACCAGCAGTGGAGGAACCGCAGACGAGCAGTACTTC	CATSSGGTADEQYF
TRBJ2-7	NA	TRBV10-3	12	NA	TGTGCCATCAGTGAGTCATCCTTGGAGCAGTACTTC	CAISESSLEQYF
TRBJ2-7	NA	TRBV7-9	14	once	TGTGCCAGCAGCTTAGCAGGGACCGCTCGGGAGCAGTACTTC	CASSLAGTAREQYF
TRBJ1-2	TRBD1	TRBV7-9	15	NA	TGTGCCAGCAGCTTTTGGACAGGGGGCTACTATGGCTACACCTTC	CASSFWTGGYYGYTF
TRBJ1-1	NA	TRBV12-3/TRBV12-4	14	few	TGTGCCAGCAGGGGATTGGACGGGAACACTGAAGCTTTCTTT	CASRGLDGNTEAFF
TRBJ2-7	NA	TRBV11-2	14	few	TGTGCCAGCAGCTGGCTCAGGGAAGTGGGCGAGCAGTACTTC	CASSWLREVGEQYF
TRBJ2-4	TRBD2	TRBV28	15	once	TGTGCCAGCAGTCGTGGACTAGCGGGAGCAAACATTCAGTACTTC	CASSRGLAGANIQYF
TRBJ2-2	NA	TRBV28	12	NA	TGTGCCAGCAGTCAAACGGCCGGGGAGCTGTTTTTT	CASSQTAGELFF